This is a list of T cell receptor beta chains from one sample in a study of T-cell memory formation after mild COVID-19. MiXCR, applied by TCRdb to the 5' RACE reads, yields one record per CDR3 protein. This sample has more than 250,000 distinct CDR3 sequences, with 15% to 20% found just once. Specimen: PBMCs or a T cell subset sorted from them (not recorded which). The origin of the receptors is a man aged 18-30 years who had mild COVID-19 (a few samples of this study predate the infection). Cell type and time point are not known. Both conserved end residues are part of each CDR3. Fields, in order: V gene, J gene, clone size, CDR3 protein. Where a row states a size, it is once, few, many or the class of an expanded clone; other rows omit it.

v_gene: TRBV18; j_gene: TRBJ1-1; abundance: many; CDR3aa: CASSPPVNTEAFF
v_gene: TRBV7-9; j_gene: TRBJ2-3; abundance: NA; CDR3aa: CASSLTAATDTQYF
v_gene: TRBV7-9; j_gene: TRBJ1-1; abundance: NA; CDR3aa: CASSRAGAVNTEAFF
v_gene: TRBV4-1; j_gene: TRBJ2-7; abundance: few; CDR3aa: CASSQEGLGLAGGQYF
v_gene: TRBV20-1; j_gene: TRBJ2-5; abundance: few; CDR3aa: CSARDRRAQYF
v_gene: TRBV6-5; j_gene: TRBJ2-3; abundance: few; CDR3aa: CATSDTPTDTQYF
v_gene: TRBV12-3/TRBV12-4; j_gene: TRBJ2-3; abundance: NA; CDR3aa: CASSHLTDTQYF
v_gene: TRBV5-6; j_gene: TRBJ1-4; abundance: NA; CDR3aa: CASSGVGSEKLFF
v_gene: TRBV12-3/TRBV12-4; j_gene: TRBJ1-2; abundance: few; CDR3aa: CASSFRVGYGYTF
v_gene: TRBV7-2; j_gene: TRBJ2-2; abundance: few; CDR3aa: CASSLPGRSTGELFF
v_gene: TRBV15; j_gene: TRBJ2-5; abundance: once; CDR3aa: CATSTSWQWETQYF
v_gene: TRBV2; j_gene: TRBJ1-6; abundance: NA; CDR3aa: CASSELGGSNSPLHF
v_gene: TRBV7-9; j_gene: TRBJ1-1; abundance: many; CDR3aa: CASSSQENTEAFF
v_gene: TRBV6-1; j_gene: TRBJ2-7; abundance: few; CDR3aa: CASSEVLQGNYEQYF
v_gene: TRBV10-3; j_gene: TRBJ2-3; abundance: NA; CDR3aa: CAIGQGTNTDTQYF
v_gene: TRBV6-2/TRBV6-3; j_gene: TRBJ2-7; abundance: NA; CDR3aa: CASSYPRLALSYEQYF
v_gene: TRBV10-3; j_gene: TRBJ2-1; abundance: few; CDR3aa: CAISDTSETYNEQFF
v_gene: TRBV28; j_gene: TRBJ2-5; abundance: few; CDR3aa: CAESGGGPGLKTQYF
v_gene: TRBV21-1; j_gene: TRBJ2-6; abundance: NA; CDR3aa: CASSRGRQGANVLTF
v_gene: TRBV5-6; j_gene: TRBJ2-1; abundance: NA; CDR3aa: CASSWGTGSYNEQFF
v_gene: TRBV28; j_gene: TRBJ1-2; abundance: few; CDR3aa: CASSAATQTGINYGYTF
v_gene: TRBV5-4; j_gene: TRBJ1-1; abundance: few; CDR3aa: CASRPRDREEAFF
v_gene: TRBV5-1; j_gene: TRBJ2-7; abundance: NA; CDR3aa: CASSLAGRSSAQYF
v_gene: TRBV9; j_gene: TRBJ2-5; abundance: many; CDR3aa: CASSDDGHETQYF
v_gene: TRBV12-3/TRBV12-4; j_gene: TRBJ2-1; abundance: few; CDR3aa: CASGSRGGEQFF
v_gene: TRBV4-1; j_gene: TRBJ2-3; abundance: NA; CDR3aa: CASSQGPGDTQYF
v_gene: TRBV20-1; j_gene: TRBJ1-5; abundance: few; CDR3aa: CSRRGRGSNQPQHF
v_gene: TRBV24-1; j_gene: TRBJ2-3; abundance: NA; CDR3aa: CATQGQDTDTQYF
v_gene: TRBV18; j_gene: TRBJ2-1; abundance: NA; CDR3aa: CASSDRTSRRNEQFF
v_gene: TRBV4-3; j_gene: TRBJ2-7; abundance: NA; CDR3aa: CASSPSADRSYEQYF
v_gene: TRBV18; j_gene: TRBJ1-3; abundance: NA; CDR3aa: CASSRPTGTSGNTIYF
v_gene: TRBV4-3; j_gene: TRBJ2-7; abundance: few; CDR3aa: CASRTGQGAEEQYF
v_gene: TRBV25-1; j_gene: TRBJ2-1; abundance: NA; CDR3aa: CASTPGQGRDEQFF
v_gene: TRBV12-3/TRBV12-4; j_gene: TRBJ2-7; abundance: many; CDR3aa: CASRMGQGPYEQYF
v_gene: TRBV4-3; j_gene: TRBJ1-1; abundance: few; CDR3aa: CASSQVIPHYRDTEAFF
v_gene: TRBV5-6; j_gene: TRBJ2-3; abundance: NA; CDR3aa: CASSKTGSTDTQYF
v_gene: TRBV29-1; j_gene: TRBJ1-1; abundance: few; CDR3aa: CSVVVGGTEAFF
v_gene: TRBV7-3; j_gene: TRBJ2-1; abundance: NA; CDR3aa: CASSPPGGFNEQFF
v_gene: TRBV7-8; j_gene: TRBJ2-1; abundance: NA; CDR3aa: CASSPWSGDYNEQFF
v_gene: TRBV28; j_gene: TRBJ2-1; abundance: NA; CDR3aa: CASSSGLAGGYNEQFF
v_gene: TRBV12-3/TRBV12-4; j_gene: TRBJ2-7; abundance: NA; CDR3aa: CASSTTGADSYEQYF
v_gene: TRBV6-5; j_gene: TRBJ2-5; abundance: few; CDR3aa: CASSQRGQRTQYF
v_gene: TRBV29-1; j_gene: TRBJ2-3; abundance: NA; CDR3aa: CSGKEGRADTQYF
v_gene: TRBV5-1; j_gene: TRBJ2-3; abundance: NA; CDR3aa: CASSLRQNLATDTQYF